A selection of T cell receptor beta chains follows, all from one sample in a study of T-cell memory formation after mild COVID-19. A single record per CDR3 protein comes from TCRdb applying MiXCR to the 5' RACE reads. The sample contains roughly 310,000 distinct CDR3 sequences, more than 15% of which appear only once. The sequenced sample consisted of PBMCs or a T cell subset sorted from them (not recorded which). All receptors derive from a man aged 18 to 29 who had mild COVID-19 (a few samples of this study predate the infection). Cell type and time point are not known. CDR3s include the opening cysteine and the closing phenylalanine or tryptophan. D genes are given only for firm matches. The listing skips clone size in some rows; elsewhere it reads once, few, many or a size class.

V,J,size,D,DNA,CDR3
TRBV20-1,TRBJ2-5,.,TRBD2,TGCAGTGCTAGAGGACTAGCGGGTTTGTTTGAGACCCAGTACTTC,CSARGLAGLFETQYF
TRBV5-1,TRBJ2-1,.,.,TGCGCCAGCAGCTTGGGACAGGTAGATGAGCAGTTCTTC,CASSLGQVDEQFF
TRBV15,TRBJ1-2,few,.,TGTGCCACCAGCAGAGATCTCCAGAATGGCTACACCTTC,CATSRDLQNGYTF
TRBV7-9,TRBJ1-1,.,.,TGTGCCAGCAGCTTGTCCTACGGCCCTGAAGCTTTCTTT,CASSLSYGPEAFF
TRBV5-1,TRBJ1-2,.,.,TGCGCCAGCAGCTTGCGGCCCCACTATGGCTACACCTTC,CASSLRPHYGYTF
TRBV6-5,TRBJ1-5,.,.,TGTGCCAGCAGTTATAGGAGTAGTGAGCCCCAGCATTTT,CASSYRSSEPQHF
TRBV10-3,TRBJ2-7,few,TRBD2,TGTGCCAGTGAGACTAGCGGGGAATCCTACGAGCAGTACTTC,CASETSGESYEQYF
TRBV13,TRBJ1-1,.,.,TGTGCCAGCGGGGGGGTAGCTAACACTGAAGCTTTCTTT,CASGGVANTEAFF
TRBV12-3/TRBV12-4,TRBJ2-3,.,.,TGTGCCAGCGTTCCGCTGGAGGCCACAGATACGCAGTATTTT,CASVPLEATDTQYF
TRBV6-5,TRBJ2-1,many,TRBD2,TGTGCCAGCATCCCCGGGAGGTACAATGAGCAGTTCTTC,CASIPGRYNEQFF
TRBV20-1,TRBJ2-5,.,.,TGCAGTGCTAGAAAGGTGGGGGGACTCCAAGAGACCCAGTACTTC,CSARKVGGLQETQYF